The clone carrying this T cell receptor beta chain was counted ten times or more. The J segment lost 6 bases and the V segment lost 5 bases, leaving 18 bases of the junction unmatched. The germline V gene has CDR1 SGHAT and CDR2 FQNNGV. The CDR3 has 18 residues. A single record per CDR3 protein comes from TCRdb applying MiXCR to the RT-PCR reads. The sample holds about 680,000 distinct CDR3 sequences, 12% to 15% seen once. The specimen sequenced was memory CD4+ T cells from blood. This clonotype was obtained from a female donor in good health, serving as a healthy control. The V call is TRBV11-2, the J call TRBJ2-3; 9 positions agree with TRBD2. CDR3 sequence reads: CASSPRRGAGGRGDTQYF. DNA of the CDR3: TGTGCCAGCAGCCCAAGACGGGGAGCGGGAGGCCGGGGGGATACGCAGTATTTT.